One sample yielded the 27 T cell receptor beta chains listed below, sequenced in a study of CD8 T cells in Susac syndrome. After extraction with the RNeasy kit, roughly 0.5 to 1 ug of the RNA was reverse transcribed using random hexamers. TCRdb used MiXCR to reprocess the immunoSEQ multiplex PCR reads, holding one entry per CDR3 protein. The sample records about 300,000 distinct CDR3 sequences, approximately 85% being singletons. Sample: CD8+ T cells from PBMCs. Every receptor here comes from a human donor with multiple sclerosis.

V is TRBV2 and J is TRBJ2-3; 11 bases map to TRBD2. The CDR3 is 18 residues long. The V and J ends lost 5 bases and 0 bases, in that order; junction bases with no gene match: 10. Per the germline V gene, CDR1 is SNHLY and CDR2 is FYNNEI. CDR3 in amino acids: CASSRLAGTPSSTDTQYF. CDR3 in DNA: TGTGCCAGCAGTAGACTAGCGGGGACCCCCTCTAGCACAGATACGCAGTATTTT.

V gene TRBV11-1 combines with J gene TRBJ2-2, with a weak D call TRBD2 (7 bases). The CDR3 length is 17 residues. The V end lost 3 bases, the J end lost 6 bases, and 20 bases lay between the germline ends. Germline V lookup: CDR1 SGHAT, CDR2 FQDESV (reference sequence). In DNA form, the CDR3 reads TGTGCCAGCAGCTTCGGTGCAGGGGAGGGCCTAGCCGGGGAGCTGTTTTTT. It codes for CASSFGAGEGLAGELFF.

The V and J genes are TRBV29-1 and TRBJ2-7; 7 bases line up with TRBD1. V was pared by 4 bases and J by 0 bases, with 0 bases of the junction left unmatched. The germline CDR1 and CDR2 sequences are SQVTM and ANQGSEA. The CDR3 loop spans 12 amino acids. CDR3 loop: CSVGDSSYEQYF. The CDR3 DNA sequence: TGCAGCGTTGGGGACAGCTCCTACGAGCAGTACTTC.

This clonotype was detected a few times. This chain uses TRBV5-1 with TRBJ2-2, with TRBD2 as a possible D gene (5 bases). The CDR3 runs 15 residues. The V and J ends lost 0 bases and 4 bases respectively, with 10 bases between them. Germline V CDR1 and CDR2: SGHRS, YFSETQ. CDR3: CASSLDRRGTGELFF. In DNA, the CDR3 is TGCGCCAGCAGCTTGGACCGCCGGGGCACCGGGGAGCTGTTTTTT. The variable domain in full, completed from reference TRBV5-1 and TRBJ2-2, reads KAGVTQTPRYLIKTRGQQVTLSCSPISGHRSVSWYQQTPGQGLQFLFEYFSETQRNKGNFPGRFSGRQFSNSRSEMNVSTLELGDSALYLCASSLDRRGTGELFFGEGSRLTVL.

The chain recombines TRBV9 with TRBJ2-1; tentatively, D is TRBD2 (6 bases). CDR1 is SGDLS and CDR2 is YYNGEE in the germline V gene. The CDR3 runs 16 residues. Trimming took 0 bases from V and 3 from J, leaving 13 bases between them. CDR3 nucleotides: TGTGCCAGCAGCGTAGCTGCGGGACTCCACTACAATGAGCAGTTCTTC. Translated: CASSVAAGLHYNEQFF. The full variable domain, with the rest looked up from reference TRBV9 and TRBJ2-1, is DSGVTQTPKHLITATGQRVTLRCSPRSGDLSVYWYQQSLDQGLQFLIQYYNGEERAKGNILERFSAQQFPDLHSELNLSSLELGDSALYFCASSVAAGLHYNEQFFGPGTRLTVL.

The J gene is TRBJ2-2, the V gene TRBV9; 8 nucleotides line up with TRBD1. Germline CDR1 reads SGDLS; CDR2 reads YYNGEE. The CDR3 contains 16 residues. The trim removed 5 bases at V and 1 base at J, leaving 7 bases unmatched. The CDR3: CASRGTGGQNTGELFF. DNA for the CDR3: TGTGCCAGCAGGGGGACAGGTGGCCAGAACACCGGGGAGCTGTTTTTT.

The chain links TRBV20-1 to TRBJ2-7, with 7 bases aligning to TRBD2. This CDR3 region has 15 residues. CDR1 and CDR2 (germline): DFQATT, SNEGSKA (reference sequence). Germline trimming cut 1 base from V and 2 bases from J; bases unmatched to any gene: 8. The CDR3 protein is CSARAGTIRPYEQYF. CDR3 nucleotide sequence: TGCAGTGCTAGAGCCGGGACTATCAGACCCTACGAGCAGTACTTC.

The chain recombines TRBV27 with TRBJ1-5, with a weak D call TRBD1 (6 bases). Deletions cut 4 bases from V and 12 bases from J, with 16 bases between. This CDR3 is built from 13 residues. The V gene's germline CDR1 is MNHEY and CDR2 SMNVEV (reference sequence). CDR3 sequence (DNA): TGTGCCAGCAGTTGGGCTAGAACAGGGATCCAGCATTTT. Translated: CASSWARTGIQHF.

The chain links TRBV27 to TRBJ2-7; possible D gene TRBD2, 6 bases. The CDR3 contains 14 residues. Germline lookup yields CDR1 MNHEY and CDR2 SMNVEV (reference sequence). Trimming removed 2 bases from V and 7 bases from J, with 15 bases in between. The DNA of the CDR3 is TGTGCCAGCAGTTTAGGAGGATATGGGGGGGAGCAGTACTTC. It yields the protein CASSLGGYGGEQYF.

In this sample, this clonotype turned up once. This chain links TRBV6-6 with TRBJ1-4, with 7 bases matching TRBD1. Losses at the gene ends were 2 bases for V and 5 bases for J; bases not matched to a gene: 8. This CDR3 has 16 amino acids. Germline values: CDR1 MNHNY, CDR2 SVGAGI (reference sequence). CDR3 in amino acids: CASSYLKGQKNEKLFF. The CDR3 DNA reads TGTGCCAGCAGTTACCTAAAGGGACAGAAGAATGAAAAACTGTTTTTT.

The chain combines TRBV7-9 with TRBJ2-7; D is perhaps TRBD2 (6 bases). Germline V gene data show CDR1 as SEHNR and CDR2 as FQNEAQ (reference sequence). Trimming pared 5 bases from V and 0 bases from J, leaving 17 bases between. The CDR3 spans 16 residues. The chain's CDR3 is CASSHTKGAGSYEQYF. The CDR3 nucleotides read TGTGCCAGCAGCCACACAAAGGGAGCGGGCTCCTACGAGCAGTACTTC.

V usage is TRBV27 and J usage is TRBJ2-3; TRBD2 matches 7 bases. Per germline, CDR1 MNHEY and CDR2 SMNVEV (reference sequence). V trimming: 7 bases; J trimming: 5 bases; junction bases outside the gene matches: 15. The CDR3 consists of 16 residues. In nucleotides, the CDR3 is TGTGCCAGCACCACTGGGCGGGAGTTGGAGGAAGATACGCAGTATTTT. This sequence encodes CASTTGRELEEDTQYF.

This sequence joins TRBV19 and TRBJ1-1, with a tentative D call TRBD1 (6 bases). Germline V gene lookup returns CDR1 LNHDA and CDR2 SQIVND (reference sequence). The CDR3 runs 13 residues. Between the trimmed V and J ends, which lost 5 bases and 6 bases, there was a span of 13 bases. The CDR3 protein is CASSPGTFPEAFF. Here the CDR3 DNA reads TGTGCCAGTAGTCCCGGGACATTCCCTGAAGCTTTCTTT.

Only one count was recorded for this clonotype. The J gene is TRBJ1-1, the V gene TRBV7-9, with D maybe TRBD1 (5 bases). The CDR3 is 15 amino acids. Germline V gene sequence: CDR1 SEHNR, CDR2 FQNEAQ (reference sequence). Trimming took off 5 bases at V and 0 bases at J, with 13 bases between the two ends. The CDR3, as DNA: TGTGCCAGCAGCCCTAGAGCAGGGTTGAACACTGAAGCTTTCTTT. Protein sequence: CASSPRAGLNTEAFF.

On this clonotype itself: One junction end disagrees with the germline gene, perhaps due to a read error. The chain recombines TRBV6-2 or TRBV6-3 with TRBJ2-6; D gene uncertain. The CDR3 totals 18 residues. Germline V lookup: CDR1 MNHEY, CDR2 SVGEGT. CDR3 DNA sequence: TGTGCCAGCAGTTACTTCCCGCGTCTGAGCTCTGGGACCAACGTCCTGACTTTC. Encoded protein: CASSYFPRLSSGTNVLTF.

This clonotype has only a few counts. The rearrangement joins TRBV27 to TRBJ2-1, with D perhaps assigned TRBD1 or TRBD2 (5 bases each). CDR1 MNHEY and CDR2 SMNVEV come from the germline V gene (reference sequence). The CDR3 extends over 14 amino acids. Trimming took 5 bases from V and 6 from J, leaving 14 bases between them. The CDR3 coding sequence is TGTGCCAGCAGTCCAGGGACCCCTTTCAATGAGCAGTTCTTC. It translates to CASSPGTPFNEQFF.

This chain links TRBV2 with TRBJ2-7, with D perhaps assigned TRBD1 or TRBD2 (5 bases each). The CDR3 extends over 13 amino acids. CDR1 SNHLY and CDR2 FYNNEI come from the germline V gene. The germline V and J ends were trimmed by 9 bases and 2 bases, with 14 bases remaining between them. CDR3 loop: CARRGRSPYEQYF. CDR3 DNA: TGTGCCAGAAGGGGACGTTCCCCCTACGAGCAGTACTTC.

CDR3 region: CASSYRDSYGYTF. Here the CDR3 DNA reads TGCGCCAGCAGCTACCGGGACAGCTATGGCTACACCTTC. This chain uses TRBV5-1 with TRBJ1-2; 7 bases line up with TRBD1. Germline V CDR1 and CDR2: SGHRS, YFSETQ. Trimming removed 3 bases from V and 4 bases from J; junction bases left unmatched: 3. This CDR3 contains 13 residues.

The J gene is TRBJ1-2, the V gene TRBV20-1, with 7 bases that match TRBD1. V lost 3 bases, J lost 5 bases, and 12 bases stayed unmatched. This CDR3 is built from 15 residues. In germline, CDR1 is DFQATT, CDR2 SNEGSKA (reference sequence). CDR3: CSARTGSGGVYGYTF. DNA for the CDR3: TGCAGTGCTAGGACAGGGTCGGGAGGGGTATATGGCTACACCTTC.

The chain employs TRBV7-8 and TRBJ2-2, with 12 bases that match TRBD2. The CDR3 loop spans 16 amino acids. Trimming took 4 bases from V and 6 from J; bases not matched to a gene: 6. Germline lookup yields CDR1 SGHVS and CDR2 FQNEAQ. The CDR3 protein is CASSSRLAGVSGELFF. Here the CDR3 DNA reads TGTGCCAGCAGCTCCCGACTAGCGGGAGTTTCCGGGGAGCTGTTTTTT.

This clonotype was observed a few times. The gene calls are TRBV27 and TRBJ2-1; the D gene is possibly TRBD2 (5 bases). The germline V gene encodes CDR1 MNHEY and CDR2 SMNVEV (reference sequence). V lost 0 bases and J lost 5, with 8 bases in between. This CDR3 has 14 amino acids. The CDR3 region has the DNA TGTGCCAGCAGTTTATCTAGCGCTCACAATGAGCAGTTCTTC. It translates to CASSLSSAHNEQFF.

This clonotype was seen more than once but under ten times. This chain joins TRBV5-4 and TRBJ1-1, with 7 bases aligning to TRBD1. After removal of 4 bases from V and 5 bases from J, the junction contained 5 bases not matched to a gene. The CDR3 spans 13 residues. CDR1 is SGHNT, CDR2 YYREEE, per germline (reference sequence). This CDR3 is CASSHRGRTEAFF. For the CDR3, the DNA is TGTGCCAGCAGCCACAGGGGTCGGACTGAAGCTTTCTTT. The full variable domain, its missing parts supplied by reference TRBV5-4 and TRBJ1-1, is ETGVTQSPTHLIKTRGQQVTLRCSSQSGHNTVSWYQQALGQGPQFIFQYYREEENGRGNFPPRFSGLQFPNYSSELNVNALELDDSALYLCASSHRGRTEAFFGQGTRLTVV.

This chain links TRBV18 with TRBJ2-1, with D tentatively TRBD2 (5 bases). This CDR3 contains 11 residues. V was clipped by 8 bases and J by 6 bases, with 8 bases between them. Germline V gene data show CDR1 as KGHSH and CDR2 as LQKENI. Written as DNA, the CDR3 is TGTGCCAGCCCCCGGGGCAATGAGCAGTTCTTC. This encodes CASPRGNEQFF. Complete variable domain (other parts from reference TRBV18 and TRBJ2-1): NAGVMQNPRHLVRRRGQEARLRCSPMKGHSHVYWYRQLPEEGLKFMVYLQKENIIDESGMPKERFSAEFPKEGPSILRIQQVVRGDSAAYFCASPRGNEQFFGPGTRLTVL.

The chain has TRBV5-1 and TRBJ1-6, with D perhaps matching TRBD1 (5 bases). Trimming cost V 3 bases and J 0 bases, with 13 bases left between them. Germline loops: CDR1 SGHRS, CDR2 YFSETQ. CDR3 length equals 17 residues. CDR3 region: CASSSGPRSSYNSPLHF. The CDR3 DNA reads as TGCGCCAGCAGCTCGGGACCGAGGAGCTCCTATAATTCACCCCTCCACTTT. The variable domain in full, with the rest retrieved from reference TRBV5-1 and TRBJ1-6, is KAGVTQTPRYLIKTRGQQVTLSCSPISGHRSVSWYQQTPGQGLQFLFEYFSETQRNKGNFPGRFSGRQFSNSRSEMNVSTLELGDSALYLCASSSGPRSSYNSPLHFGNGTRLTVT.

The V gene is TRBV3-1, the J gene TRBJ2-1; 10 nucleotides match TRBD2. V was pared by 2 bases and J by 7 bases, with 11 bases of the junction left unmatched. Germline V gene data show CDR1 as LGHDT and CDR2 as YNNKEL (reference sequence). This CDR3 spans 17 amino acids. CDR3 residues: CASSQPDLAGDWNEQFF. DNA of the CDR3: TGTGCCAGCAGCCAACCTGACCTAGCGGGAGACTGGAATGAGCAGTTCTTC.

This sequence joins TRBV27 and TRBJ1-4; D remains ambiguous. CDR1 and CDR2 (germline): MNHEY, SMNVEV (reference sequence). V was pared by 8 bases and J by 8 bases, with 9 bases between. The CDR3 is 11 residues long. The CDR3 DNA is TGTGCCAGCGGGATACGGGAAAAACTGTTTTTT. It codes for CASGIREKLFF.

This chain connects TRBV7-9 to TRBJ2-3; D remains ambiguous. CDR1 is SEHNR, CDR2 FQNEAQ, per germline (reference sequence). Deletions cut 2 bases from V and 4 bases from J, with 4 bases between. This CDR3 contains 12 residues. CDR3 sequence reads: CASSLNADTQYF. The CDR3 DNA reads TGTGCCAGCAGCTTAAATGCAGATACGCAGTATTTT.